The 6 T cell receptor beta chains listed next were all sequenced from one sample in a study of blood T cell repertoires in COVID-19. TCRdb keeps only in-frame clones here, not all; method: immunoSEQ multiplex PCR. The sample lists some 200,000 clones; 80% to 90% were seen once. Sequencing used peripheral blood. Receptors were obtained from a man aged 18 to 30 with active or convalescent COVID-19.

This clone was detected once. The V gene is TRBV5-8, the J gene TRBJ2-1, with a weak D call TRBD2 (6 bases). V gave up 2 bases and J gave up 10 bases, with 13 bases separating them. CDR3 length equals 13 residues. Germline V gene lookup returns CDR1 SGHTS and CDR2 YDEGEE. Here the CDR3 DNA reads TGTGCCAGCAGCTTCGGGAGAAGCGGGGAGCAGTTCTTC. Residues: CASSFGRSGEQFF.

The genes are TRBV2 and TRBJ1-6; the D gene is possibly TRBD1 (6 bases). The CDR3 length is 12 residues. Between the trimmed V and J ends, which lost 8 bases and 7 bases, there was a span of 9 bases. The germline V gene has CDR1 SNHLY and CDR2 FYNNEI. CDR3 bases: TGTGCCAGCTACACAGGGAATTCACCCCTCCACTTT. It is translated as CASYTGNSPLHF.

The chain recombines TRBV5-1 with TRBJ2-7; 10 nucleotides agree with TRBD2. Germline CDR1 is SGHRS and CDR2 is YFSETQ. Losses at the gene ends were 3 bases for V and 7 bases for J; bases not matched to a gene: 10. CDR3 size: 15 residues. This chain's CDR3 is CASSWTSGPFGEQYF. The DNA for the CDR3 is TGCGCCAGCAGCTGGACTAGCGGACCTTTTGGAGAGCAGTACTTC.

V and J are TRBV9 and TRBJ2-7, with 12 bases lining up with TRBD2. The CDR3 runs to 14 residues. CDR1 SGDLS and CDR2 YYNGEE come from the germline V gene. With V trimmed by 4 bases and J by 4 bases, 3 bases remained unmatched. CDR3 loop: CASSPGTSGYEQYF. In DNA, the CDR3 is TGTGCCAGCAGCCCCGGGACTAGCGGGTACGAGCAGTACTTC.

V gene TRBV5-1 combines with J gene TRBJ1-5, with D maybe TRBD1 (6 bases). Germline V gene lookup returns CDR1 SGHRS and CDR2 YFSETQ. V was shortened by 4 bases and J by 4 bases, with 9 bases between the two germline ends. The length of the CDR3 is 13 residues. In DNA form, the CDR3 reads TGCGCCAGCAGCAAGGACAGAAATCAGCCCCAGCATTTT. Its protein is CASSKDRNQPQHF.

The gene calls are TRBV6-5 and TRBJ2-1; possible D gene TRBD2, 5 bases. Trimming pared 5 bases from V and 0 bases from J, leaving 11 bases between. This CDR3 comprises 15 residues. Per germline, CDR1 MNHEY and CDR2 SVGAGI. DNA for the CDR3: TGTGCCAGCAGTACACTAGGGAGCTCCTACAATGAGCAGTTCTTC. This sequence encodes CASSTLGSSYNEQFF.